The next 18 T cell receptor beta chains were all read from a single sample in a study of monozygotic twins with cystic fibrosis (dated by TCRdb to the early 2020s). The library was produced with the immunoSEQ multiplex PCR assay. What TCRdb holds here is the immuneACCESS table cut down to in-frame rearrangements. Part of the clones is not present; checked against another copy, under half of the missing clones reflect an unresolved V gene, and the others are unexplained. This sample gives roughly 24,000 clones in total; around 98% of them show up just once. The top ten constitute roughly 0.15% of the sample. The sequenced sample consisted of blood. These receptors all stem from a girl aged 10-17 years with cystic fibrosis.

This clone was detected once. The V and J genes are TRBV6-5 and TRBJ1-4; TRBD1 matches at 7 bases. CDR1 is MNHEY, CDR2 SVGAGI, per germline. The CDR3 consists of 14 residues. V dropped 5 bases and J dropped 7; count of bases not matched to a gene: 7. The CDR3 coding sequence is TGTGCCAGCAGTCGTGGGACAGCTCGTGAAAAACTGTTTTTT. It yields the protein CASSRGTAREKLFF.

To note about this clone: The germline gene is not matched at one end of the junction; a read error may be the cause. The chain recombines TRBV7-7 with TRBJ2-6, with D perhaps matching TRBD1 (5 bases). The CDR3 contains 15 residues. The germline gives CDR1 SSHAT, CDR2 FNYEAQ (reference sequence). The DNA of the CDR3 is TGTGCTAGCAGCTTAGGGGCTAATGGGGCCAACGTCCTGACTTTC. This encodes CASSLGANGANVLTF.

As DNA, the CDR3 is TGCGCCAGCACGAGGCGAGGAACCTACGAGCAGTACGTC. Translated, it gives CASTRRGTYEQYV. The chain is built from TRBV10-2 and TRBJ2-7; no clear D. Germline lookup yields CDR1 WSHSY and CDR2 SAAADI. Deletions cut 7 bases from V and 2 bases from J, with 12 bases between. This CDR3 spans 13 amino acids.

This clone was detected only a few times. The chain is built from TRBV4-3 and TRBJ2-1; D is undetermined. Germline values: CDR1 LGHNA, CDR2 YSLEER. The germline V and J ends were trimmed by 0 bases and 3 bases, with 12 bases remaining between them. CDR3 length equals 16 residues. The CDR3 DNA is TGCGCCAGCAGCCAAGATTCGGCTACCCTCTACAATGAGCAGTTCTTC. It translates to CASSQDSATLYNEQFF.

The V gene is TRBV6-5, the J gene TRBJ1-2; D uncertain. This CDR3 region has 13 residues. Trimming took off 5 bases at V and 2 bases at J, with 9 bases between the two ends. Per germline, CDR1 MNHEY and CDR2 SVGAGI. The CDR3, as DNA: TGTGCCAGCAGTGGGAACAAAAACTATGGCTACACCTTC. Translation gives CASSGNKNYGYTF.

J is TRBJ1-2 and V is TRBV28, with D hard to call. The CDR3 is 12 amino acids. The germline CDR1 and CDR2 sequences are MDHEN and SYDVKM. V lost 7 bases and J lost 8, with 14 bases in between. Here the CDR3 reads CASTNDPAGYTF. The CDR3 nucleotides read TGTGCCAGCACCAACGACCCGGCGGGCTACACCTTC.

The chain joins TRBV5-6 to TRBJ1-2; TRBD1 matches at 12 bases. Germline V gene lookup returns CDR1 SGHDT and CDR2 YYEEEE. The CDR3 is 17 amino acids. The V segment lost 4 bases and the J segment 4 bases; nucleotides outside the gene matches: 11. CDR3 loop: CASSNRDRGPYIYGYTF. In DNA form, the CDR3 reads TGTGCCAGCAGCAACCGGGACAGGGGGCCCTACATCTATGGCTACACCTTC.

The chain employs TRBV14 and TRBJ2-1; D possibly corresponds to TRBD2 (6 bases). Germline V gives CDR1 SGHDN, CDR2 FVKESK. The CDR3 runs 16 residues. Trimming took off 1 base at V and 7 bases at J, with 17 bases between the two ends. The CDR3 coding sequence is TGTGCCAGCAGCCAAGTCGGGAGAAATATTGGGAATGAGCAGTTCTTC. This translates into CASSQVGRNIGNEQFF.

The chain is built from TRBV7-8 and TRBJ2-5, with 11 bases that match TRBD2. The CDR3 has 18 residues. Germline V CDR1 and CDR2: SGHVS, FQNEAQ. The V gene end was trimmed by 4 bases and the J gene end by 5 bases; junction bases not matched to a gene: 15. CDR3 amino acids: CASSSLRLAGMGLETQYF. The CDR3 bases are TGTGCCAGCAGCTCTTTGCGACTAGCGGGAATGGGCCTTGAGACCCAGTACTTC.

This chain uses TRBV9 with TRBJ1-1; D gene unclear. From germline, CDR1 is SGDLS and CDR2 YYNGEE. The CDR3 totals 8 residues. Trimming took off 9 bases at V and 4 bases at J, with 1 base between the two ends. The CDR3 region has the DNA TGTGCCATCACTGAAGCTTTCTTT. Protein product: CAITEAFF.

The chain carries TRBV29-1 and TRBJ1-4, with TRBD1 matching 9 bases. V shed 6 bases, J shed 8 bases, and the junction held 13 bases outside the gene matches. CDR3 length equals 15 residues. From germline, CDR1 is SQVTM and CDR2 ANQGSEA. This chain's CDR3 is CSVGGGDRVGEKLFF. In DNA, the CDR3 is TGCAGCGTGGGGGGCGGGGACAGGGTCGGAGAAAAACTGTTTTTT.

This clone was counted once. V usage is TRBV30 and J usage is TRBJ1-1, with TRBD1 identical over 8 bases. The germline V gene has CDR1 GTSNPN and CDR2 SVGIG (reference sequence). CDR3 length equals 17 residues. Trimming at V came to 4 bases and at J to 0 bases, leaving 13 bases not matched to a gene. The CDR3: CAWTWRTGLGMNTEAFF. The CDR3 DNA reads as TGTGCCTGGACCTGGAGGACAGGGTTGGGAATGAACACTGAAGCTTTCTTT.

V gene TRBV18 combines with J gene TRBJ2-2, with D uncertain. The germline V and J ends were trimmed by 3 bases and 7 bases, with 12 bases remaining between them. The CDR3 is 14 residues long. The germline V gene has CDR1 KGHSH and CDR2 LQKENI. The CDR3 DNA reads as TGTGCCAGCTCACCCACCACGGCGGACGGGGAGCTGTTTTTT. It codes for CASSPTTADGELFF.

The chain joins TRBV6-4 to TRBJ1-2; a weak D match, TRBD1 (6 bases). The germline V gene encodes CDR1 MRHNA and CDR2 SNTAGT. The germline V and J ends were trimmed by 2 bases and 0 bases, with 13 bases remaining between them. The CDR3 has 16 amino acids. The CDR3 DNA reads TGTGCCAGCAGTGACCTTTCGGACAGATCTAACTATGGCTACACCTTC. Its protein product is CASSDLSDRSNYGYTF.

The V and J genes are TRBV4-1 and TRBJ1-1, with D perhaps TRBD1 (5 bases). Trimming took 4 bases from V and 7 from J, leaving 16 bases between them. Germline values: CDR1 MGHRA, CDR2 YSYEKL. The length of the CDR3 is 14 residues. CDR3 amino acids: CASSRLGLRGEAFF. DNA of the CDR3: TGCGCCAGCAGCCGACTGGGACTTAGAGGTGAAGCTTTCTTT.

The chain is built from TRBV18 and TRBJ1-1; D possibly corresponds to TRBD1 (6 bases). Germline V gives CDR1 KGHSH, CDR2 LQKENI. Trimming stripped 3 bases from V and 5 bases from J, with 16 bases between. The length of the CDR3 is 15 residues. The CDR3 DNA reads TGTGCCAGCTCACCCCTCGGGGGCGGAGGGACTGAAGCTTTCTTT. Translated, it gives CASSPLGGGGTEAFF.

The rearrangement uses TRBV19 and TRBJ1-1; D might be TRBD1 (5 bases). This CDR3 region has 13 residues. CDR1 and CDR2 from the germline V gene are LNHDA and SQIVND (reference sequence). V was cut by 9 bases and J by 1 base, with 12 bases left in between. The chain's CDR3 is CASQRDSNTEAFF. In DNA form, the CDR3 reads TGTGCCAGCCAGCGGGACTCGAACACTGAAGCTTTCTTT. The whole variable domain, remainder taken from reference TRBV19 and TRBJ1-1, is DGGITQSPKYLFRKEGQNVTLSCEQNLNHDAMYWYRQDPGQGLRLIYYSQIVNDFQKGDIAEGYSVSREKKESFPLTVTSAQKNPTAFYLCASQRDSNTEAFFGQGTRLTVV.

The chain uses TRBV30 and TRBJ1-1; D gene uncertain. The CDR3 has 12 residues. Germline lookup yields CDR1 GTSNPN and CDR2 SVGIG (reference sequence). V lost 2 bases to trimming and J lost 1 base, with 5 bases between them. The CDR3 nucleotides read TGTGCCTGGAGTCCTCAGAACACTGAAGCTTTCTTT. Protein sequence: CAWSPQNTEAFF. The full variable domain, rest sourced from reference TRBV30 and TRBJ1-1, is SQTIHQWPATLVQPVGSPLSLECTVEGTSNPNLYWYRQAAGRGLQLLFYSVGIGQISSEVPQNLSASRPQDRQFILSSKKLLLSDSGFYLCAWSPQNTEAFFGQGTRLTVV.